There are a few counts of the clone carrying this T cell receptor (beta chain). The antigen is not known. This sample was taken from a study of persistence of HIV-infected CD4 T cells. The overall study: Multiple blood draws of up to about 180 mL, except two donors with single leukapheresis.

The immunoSEQ assay was version 4, run in survey mode. Method: immunoSEQ multiplex PCR; TCRdb's copy keeps in-frame clones and lacks some. The sample has 50,000 or so clones; under 85% are singletons. The CDR3 length is 16 residues. V shed 3 bases and J shed 4 bases, with 18 bases lying between them. The germline CDR1 and CDR2 sequences are LNHNV and YYDKDF (reference sequence). Stimulation used 7.5 to 10 ug/mL lysate from CMV-infected fibroblasts. CD40L/CD69 double-negative CD45RO-high memory CD4+ T cells were collected. Donors had CD4+ T cell counts above 400 cells/uL and were CMV-seropositive. A roughly 20-hour stimulation of CD8-depleted PBMCs used anti-CD28/CD49d costimulation, CD40-blocking antibody and enfuvirtide. Findings and caveats of the study: Degenerate expanded CDR3beta sequences were enriched among CMV- and Gag-responding cells.

Here the sequenced sample was CD4+ T cells sorted from PBMCs after 18-hour stimulation, taken from a patient who received antiretroviral therapy. The clonotype originates from an adult man with HIV who was CMV-seropositive. The gene calls are TRBV15 and TRBJ1-1; D gene unclear. CDR3 DNA sequence: TGTGCCACCAGCAGCGAAACCGGACGGCCGAGCACTGAAGCTTTCTTT. Its protein is CATSSETGRPSTEAFF.